The entry below describes one T cell receptor beta chain. Its antigen is not yet known. Base qualities are not at hand, and no much larger clone is one base apart. TCRbeta CDR3 regions were amplified from genomic DNA using the immunoSEQ Assay, a bias-controlled multiplex PCR. For the original study's pipeline: Within the assay, amplification of reference gene primers was used to estimate how many nucleated cells each sample contained. To quantify the absolute abundance of each unique TCRbeta CDR3 rearrangement, sequence reads were collapsed and filtered. For each sample, productive Simpson clonality was calculated as the square root of Simpson's diversity index over productive rearrangements. The table comes from immuneACCESS by way of TCRdb, which keeps in-frame sequences with V and J called. Part of the clones is missing from these tables; in studies checked, under half for an unresolved V gene and the rest for unknown reasons. The V and J calls and clone size are taken from that table; D and trimming were inferred from the DNA. In all, the sample holds approximately 90,000 clones, and 60% to 85% of those were seen once. Almost 50% of the sample lies in the top ten.

The collaborating institutions used their own protocols to collect whole blood in K2EDTA tubes. For TCRbeta analysis, collaborator samples were shipped as frozen whole blood, as isolated PBMCs, or as DNA extracted from either sample type. The data are from a study of blood T cell repertoires in COVID-19 (dated by TCRdb to the early 2020s). As for the study more broadly: Collaborator samples came from the United States, Italy and Spain and covered acute and convalescent phases of COVID-19. The material from the prospective study consisted of cDNA or gDNA derived from T cells, B-cell-depleted T cells, or PBMCs. Deeply sampled blood TCRbeta repertoires from subjects exposed to, actively infected with, or recovered from COVID-19 were included in the dataset. A freely available public database, intended as a resource for researchers studying the immune response to SARS-CoV-2, is where the repertoires were released. Samples were obtained from the ongoing ImmuneRACE study (first 160 participants) and from 1,200 or so subjects provided by 6 global collaborators. Nearly every sample came with metadata listing a de-identified subject ID, COVID-19 status, age in years and sex. HLA class I and class II types, where available, came from metadata supplied by the sample provider rather than from assay-based typing.

Sequences SGHTA (CDR1) and FQGTGA (CDR2) are obtained from the germline V gene. The cysteine opens and the phenylalanine closes a CDR3 of 16 amino acids. Just the 48-base CDR3 DNA is kept, in frame starting at base 1. At the junction V is shortened by 5 bases and J by 3 bases; bases outside the gene matches: 9. Broad study findings and their caveats: How much clinical and demographic metadata was included differed by source and by participant, and the metadata was provided uncurated.

The chain employs TRBV7-3 and TRBJ2-5, with 10 bases matching TRBD2. This receptor was taken from a human donor in a cohort sampled during active COVID-19. The sequencing input was peripheral blood. CDR3 region: CASSQGRLAGKETQYF. DNA sequence: TGTGCCAGCAGCCAGGGAAGACTAGCGGGTAAAGAGACCCAGTACTTC.